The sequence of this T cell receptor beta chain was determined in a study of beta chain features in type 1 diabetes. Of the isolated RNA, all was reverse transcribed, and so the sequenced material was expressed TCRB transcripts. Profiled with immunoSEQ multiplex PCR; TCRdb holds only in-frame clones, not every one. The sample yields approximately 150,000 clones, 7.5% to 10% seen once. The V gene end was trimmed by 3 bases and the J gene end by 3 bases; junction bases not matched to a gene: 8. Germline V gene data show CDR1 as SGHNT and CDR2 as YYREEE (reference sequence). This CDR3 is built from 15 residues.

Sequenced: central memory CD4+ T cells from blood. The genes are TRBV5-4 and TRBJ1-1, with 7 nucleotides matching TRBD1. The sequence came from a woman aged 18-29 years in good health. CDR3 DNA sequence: TGTGCCAGCAGCTGGACAGGTCTAAGGGACACTGAAGCTTTCTTT. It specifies CASSWTGLRDTEAFF. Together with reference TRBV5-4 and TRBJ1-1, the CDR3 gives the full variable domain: ETGVTQSPTHLIKTRGQQVTLRCSSQSGHNTVSWYQQALGQGPQFIFQYYREEENGRGNFPPRFSGLQFPNYSSELNVNALELDDSALYLCASSWTGLRDTEAFFGQGTRLTVV.